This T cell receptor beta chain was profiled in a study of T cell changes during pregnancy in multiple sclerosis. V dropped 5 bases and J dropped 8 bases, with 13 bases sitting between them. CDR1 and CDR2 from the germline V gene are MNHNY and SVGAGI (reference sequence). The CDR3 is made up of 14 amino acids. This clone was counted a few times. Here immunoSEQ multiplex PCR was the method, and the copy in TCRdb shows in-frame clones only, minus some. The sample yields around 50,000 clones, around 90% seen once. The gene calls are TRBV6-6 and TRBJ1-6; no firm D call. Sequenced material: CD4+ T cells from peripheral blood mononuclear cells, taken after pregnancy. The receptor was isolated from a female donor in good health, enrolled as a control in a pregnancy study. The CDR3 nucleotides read TGTGCCAGCAGTATCTCTCCCTCAGATTCACCCCTCCACTTT. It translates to CASSISPSDSPLHF.